Below, one TCR beta chain is given with its context. Its antigen remains unidentified. No qualities accompany the bases; no much larger clone lies one base away. Profiling of TCR beta VDJ combinations and CDR3 sequences used genomic DNA as the template. An Illumina HiSeq 2000 was the platform used for TCR repertoire sequencing. The source study handled its data this way. Repertoire assessment relied on Simpson's diversity index, CDR3 size and DJ length profiles, and TRBV/TRBJ rearrangement plots. The most abundant DNA sequence in the deep sequencing data was taken as the immunodominant clone. CDR3 amino acid sequences were checked for sharing across subjects and were also compared against the VDJdb database and published repertoires. TCRdb reworked the public reads: Q25 trimming with fastp, MiXCR clone assembly, productive beta chains retained. Rows matching on CDR3 protein sequence are summarized as one entry with the most common DNA and genes. The V and J calls follow TCRdb's processing rather than the paper's. The sample includes a few hundred thousand distinct CDR3 sequences, with 45% to 65% observed a single time. The ten most abundant clones make up approximately 8.2% of the sample.

The sample belongs to a study of CD8+CD57+ T cells in acquired aplastic anemia (dated by TCRdb to the late 2010s). As for the study more broadly: DNA extracted from sorted CD4+ and CD8+ cells had a mean of about 3.2 ug, with a range of roughly 0.17 to 27.4 ug. What the study reported, not specific to this receptor: Between patients and healthy controls, no significant difference in CD8+ Simpson's diversity was found (P=0.060). Although roughly 29 CD8+ CDR3 sequences were shared by patients and controls, these sequences appeared highly expressed in patients and within the immunodominant clones of patients.

Looking up the germline V gene yields CDR1 SGHVS and CDR2 FQNEAQ. CDR3 length: 18 amino acids, cysteine to phenylalanine. CDR3 DNA is the only sequence kept; it has 54 bases, read in frame from the first base. V drops 3 bases and J drops 0 bases, leaving 19 bases in between. In the study, sorted CD4+ and CD8+ blood T cells from patients with severe aplastic anemia and from healthy subjects underwent deep sequencing of TCR repertoires. Ficoll-Paque density gradient centrifugation was used to isolate peripheral blood mononuclear cells. CD4+ and CD8+ T cells were sorted by FACS or magnetic beads before DNA extraction.

This receptor was identified in a human donor with severe aplastic anemia or a healthy control (not recorded which). In this chain, TRBV7-8 is recombined with TRBJ2-3; the D assignment is uncertain and may be TRBD1 or TRBD2, with 7 bases supporting each. Sequenced input: sorted CD4+, CD8+, or CD8+CD57+ T cells (not recorded which) from PBMCs. The CDR3 corresponds to CASSFGRGSGVSTDTQYF. The DNA is TGTGCCAGCAGCTTCGGCAGGGGGAGCGGGGTTAGCACAGATACGCAGTATTTT.